These T cell receptor beta chains were read from a single sample in a study of vaccination and CD4 T cells after COVID-19. Their specific antigens are unknown. TCRdb reanalysed the PCR reads using MiXCR and keeps one entry per CDR3 protein. The sample records 8,500 to 14,000 distinct CDR3 sequences, 40% to 50% being singletons. The sequencing input was CD4+ T cells from blood, cultured in vitro. These receptors all stem from a human donor who had recovered from COVID-19. Both conserved end residues are part of each CDR3. D genes are given only for firm matches. A clone size is listed for some rows: how often the clone was seen (once, few, many), or a class if it is expanded.

D,V,size,J,DNA,CDR3
TRBD1,TRBV6-1,-,TRBJ1-4,TGTGCCAGCAGTGAGGGACAGGGAGTTGAAAAACTGTTTTTT,CASSEGQGVEKLFF
-,TRBV20-1,few,TRBJ2-7,TGCAGTGCTAGCCTAGGGCGGGGCTACGAGCAGTACTTC,CSASLGRGYEQYF
-,TRBV11-3,-,TRBJ2-5,TGTGCCAGCAGCCCCCTCTCGGGGACGCAGACCCAGTACTTC,CASSPLSGTQTQYF
TRBD1,TRBV6-5,-,TRBJ1-1,TGTGCCAGCAGTTACTCGGGACAGGGCAGGGCTTTCTTT,CASSYSGQGRAFF
-,TRBV27,-,TRBJ1-6,TGTGCCAGCAGTTTGTACGTACACCCTAATTCACCCCTCCACTTT,CASSLYVHPNSPLHF
-,TRBV25-1,-,TRBJ1-4,TGTGCCAGCAGCCTAGCGACAGCAACTAATGAAAAACTGTTTTTT,CASSLATATNEKLFF
-,TRBV6-2/TRBV6-3,-,TRBJ1-4,TGTGCCAGCAGCCAAGACCCAGGGCCAGAAAAACTGTTTTTT,CASSQDPGPEKLFF
-,TRBV6-1,few,TRBJ1-2,TGTGCCAGCAGTCGAAACTATGGCTACACCTTC,CASSRNYGYTF
TRBD2,TRBV7-2,few,TRBJ2-3,TGTGCCAGCAGCCTAGGACTAGCGGGAGATACGCAGTATTTT,CASSLGLAGDTQYF
TRBD1,TRBV7-9,few,TRBJ1-4,TGTGCCAGCACGTATGGCAGGGGGTGGGATGAAAAACTGTTTTTT,CASTYGRGWDEKLFF
-,TRBV7-9,-,TRBJ2-1,TGTGCCAGCAGCCCCCGCAATGAGCAGTTCTTC,CASSPRNEQFF
-,TRBV19,-,TRBJ2-3,TGTGCCAGTAGTATAAAGGTGACAGATACGCAGTATTTT,CASSIKVTDTQYF
-,TRBV5-1,-,TRBJ1-2,TGCGCCAGCAGCTTGGCGGCAGGCGGTAACTATGGCTACACCTTC,CASSLAAGGNYGYTF
-,TRBV6-1,-,TRBJ1-6,TGTGCCAGCGGGGGGTTCGTCCATAATTCACCCCTCCACTTT,CASGGFVHNSPLHF
TRBD2,TRBV5-1,-,TRBJ2-5,TGCGCCAGCAGCTTGGAGGGACTAGCAAGAGAGACCCAGTACTTC,CASSLEGLARETQYF
TRBD2,TRBV20-1,-,TRBJ2-2,TGCAGTGCTCCCGGGACTAGGGACACCGGGGAGCTGTTTTTT,CSAPGTRDTGELFF
-,TRBV15,-,TRBJ1-4,TGTGCCACCAGCATTCCTCTTAGGGGGAATGAAAAACTGTTTTTT,CATSIPLRGNEKLFF
-,TRBV6-4,-,TRBJ2-3,TGTGCCAGCAGTGACTCCGCAGTAGGTACGCAGTATTTT,CASSDSAVGTQYF
-,TRBV2,-,TRBJ1-6,TGTGCCAGCAGTGAAGCGGGGGAGGCTTCACCCCTCCACTTT,CASSEAGEASPLHF
-,TRBV6-1,-,TRBJ1-2,TGTGCCAGCAGATCCCGGACGAAGAACTATGGCTACACCTTC,CASRSRTKNYGYTF
-,TRBV20-1,-,TRBJ2-1,TGCAGTGCTAGGCCCCCGGGGCTCTCCTACAATGAGCAGTTCTTC,CSARPPGLSYNEQFF
TRBD1,TRBV28,-,TRBJ1-2,TGTGCCAGCAGTTCACCGGGACAGGCTTATGGCGAGTCCTTC,CASSSPGQAYGESF
TRBD1,TRBV7-2,few,TRBJ1-1,TGTGCCAGCAGCTTAGCCCCCGGACAGGTAGTTGAAGCTTTCTTT,CASSLAPGQVVEAFF
-,TRBV27,-,TRBJ2-5,TGTGCCAGCAGTTGGCGCGGAGGGGCTACCCAGTACTTC,CASSWRGGATQYF
-,TRBV7-2,-,TRBJ2-3,TGTGCCAGCAGCTTAGGGTTCGCTAGCGGCACAGATACGCAGTATTTT,CASSLGFASGTDTQYF
-,TRBV29-1,-,TRBJ2-3,TGCAGCGTTGGGGGGGTGGGCACAGATACGCAGTATTTT,CSVGGVGTDTQYF
-,TRBV6-1,few,TRBJ1-5,TGTGCCAGCATGGCACAGCCCGCGAATCAGCCCCAGCATTTT,CASMAQPANQPQHF
-,TRBV2,-,TRBJ1-6,TGTGCCAGCAGTCCCTCTAGCTCCTATAATTCACCCCTCCACTTT,CASSPSSSYNSPLHF
-,TRBV2,few,TRBJ1-2,TGTGCCAGCAGGGCTAACTATGGCTACACCTTC,CASRANYGYTF
TRBD2,TRBV5-4,few,TRBJ2-5,TGTGCCAGCAGCTTGGGAGGGACTAGCGGCGGGGTGGGAGAGACCCAGTACTTC,CASSLGGTSGGVGETQYF
-,TRBV6-1,few,TRBJ1-5,TGTGCCAGCCTCGGGTCCAATCAGCCCCAGCATTTT,CASLGSNQPQHF
-,TRBV14,-,TRBJ1-1,TGTGCCAGCAGCCAACGAGGGACATTGAACACTGAAGCTTTCTTT,CASSQRGTLNTEAFF
-,TRBV7-2,few,TRBJ2-3,TGTGCCAGCAGCCCAAGCGGGGCAGGGGCAGATACGCAGTATTTT,CASSPSGAGADTQYF
-,TRBV10-3,few,TRBJ1-4,TGTGCCATCAGTGATGGGATGAGTGGGGAAAAACTGTTTTTT,CAISDGMSGEKLFF
-,TRBV28,-,TRBJ1-4,TGTGCCAGCAGTTCCATCCGGGGTTTGAATGAAAAACTGTTTTTT,CASSSIRGLNEKLFF
TRBD1,TRBV6-4,-,TRBJ1-5,TGTGCCAGGGGCCTCGACAGGGTGAGCAATCAGCCCCAGCATTTT,CARGLDRVSNQPQHF
-,TRBV2,few,TRBJ2-2,TGTGCCAGCGCGGTGGGAAACACCGGGGAGCTGTTTTTT,CASAVGNTGELFF
-,TRBV11-3,-,TRBJ2-1,TGTGCCAGCCGCCGGGACAATGGGGTCAATGAGCAGTTCTTC,CASRRDNGVNEQFF
-,TRBV15,few,TRBJ2-1,TGTGCCACCAGCAGAGATTTGGCCAATGAGCAGTTCTTC,CATSRDLANEQFF
-,TRBV7-2,-,TRBJ1-1,TGTGCCAGCAGCTTAGAGGGGGGGAACACTGAAGCTTTCTTT,CASSLEGGNTEAFF
-,TRBV2,-,TRBJ1-1,TGTGCCAGCAGTGAAGAGAGAAACACTGAAGCTTTCTTT,CASSEERNTEAFF
-,TRBV9,-,TRBJ2-3,TGTGCCAGCAGCGTAGCCTACCCCACAGATACGCAGTATTTT,CASSVAYPTDTQYF
-,TRBV6-2/TRBV6-3,-,TRBJ1-6,TGTGCCAGCAGACGCCGGGACAATCGTCTCTCACCCCTCCACTTT,CASRRRDNRLSPLHF
-,TRBV7-9,-,TRBJ2-1,TGTGCCAGCAGCTTACGGAGGGAGGCCTACAATGAGCAGTTCTTC,CASSLRREAYNEQFF
TRBD1,TRBV18,-,TRBJ1-4,TGTGCCAGCTCACGAGGACAGGGTGGGGAAAAACTGTTTTTT,CASSRGQGGEKLFF
-,TRBV10-3,-,TRBJ1-2,TGTGCCATCAGTGAGTTGGCAGGTTACTATGGCTACACCTTC,CAISELAGYYGYTF
TRBD1,TRBV18,few,TRBJ2-3,TGTGCCAGCTCACAACTTGGACAGGGGGACACAGATACGCAGTATTTT,CASSQLGQGDTDTQYF
TRBD1,TRBV11-3,few,TRBJ2-7,TGTGCCAGCAGCCCTCCCCCCCCGACAGGGAGCTCCTACGAGCAGTACTTC,CASSPPPPTGSSYEQYF
-,TRBV6-5,few,TRBJ1-6,TGTGCCAGCAGTTACTCCGACAACTGGAATTCACCCCTCCACTTT,CASSYSDNWNSPLHF
TRBD2,TRBV6-2/TRBV6-3,medium-sized,TRBJ2-4,TGTGCCAGCAGTTCGGGACTAGCGGGGTTCGTAGGAACCAAAAACATTCAGTACTTC,CASSSGLAGFVGTKNIQYF
TRBD1,TRBV18,-,TRBJ1-1,TGTGCCAGCTCACCATCGGCAGGGGGGAACACTGAAGCTTTCTTT,CASSPSAGGNTEAFF
-,TRBV30,-,TRBJ2-5,TGTGCCTGGAGTGTACTCCCTGGGGAGACCCAGTACTTC,CAWSVLPGETQYF
-,TRBV7-9,few,TRBJ1-2,TGTGCCAGCACCGCGTCCGGGGGACATGGCTACACCTTC,CASTASGGHGYTF